This section outlines one T cell receptor (beta chain) sequence together with its context. Antigen: not known. The sample is drawn from a study of T cell responses to AZD1222 COVID-19 vaccine. Overall study results and limits: The donor cohort was predominantly white British with a female majority, and clonal diversity may have been underestimated. Baseline seropositives among AZD1222 recipients totaled only 6 or 7. Close to half of all spike-specific TCRs reportedly target regions of the variants that are unmutated. Spike-specific TCR repertoires showed rising breadth and depth after two AZD1222 doses.

This CDR3 region has 13 residues. Sequenced by immunoSEQ multiplex PCR; TCRdb stores in-frame clones only, minus some. The sample has 170,000 or so clones, about 85% seen once. The chain employs TRBV21-1 and TRBJ2-3; the tabulated D call, TRBD1, remains unverified against the DNA. TRBV21-1 is a pseudogene. The TCR sequence derives from an adult in good health. The sample consisted of peripheral blood, taken on day 0 of AZD1222 vaccination. The CDR3 protein is CASGDRSPDTQYF. The CDR3 DNA is TGTGCCAGCGGGGACAGGTCCCCAGATACGCAGTATTTT.